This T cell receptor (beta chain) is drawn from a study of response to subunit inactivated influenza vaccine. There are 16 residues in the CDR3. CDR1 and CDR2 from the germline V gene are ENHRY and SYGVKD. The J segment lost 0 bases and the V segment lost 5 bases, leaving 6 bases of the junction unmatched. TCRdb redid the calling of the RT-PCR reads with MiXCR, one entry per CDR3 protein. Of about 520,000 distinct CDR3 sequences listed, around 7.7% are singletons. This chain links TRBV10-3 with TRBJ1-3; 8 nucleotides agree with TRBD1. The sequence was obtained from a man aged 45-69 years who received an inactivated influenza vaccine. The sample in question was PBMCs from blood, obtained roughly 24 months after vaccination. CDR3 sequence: CAISPGQAYSGNTIYF. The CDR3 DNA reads TGTGCCATCAGTCCGGGACAGGCCTACTCTGGAAACACCATATATTTT.